A single sample is the source of the 13 T cell receptor beta chains below, sequenced in a study of vaccination and CD4 T cells after COVID-19 (dated by TCRdb to the early 2020s). The treatment or condition label on this specimen signifies: approximately nine-day PBMC culture with coronavirus spike peptide pools or control peptides (ViraFEST assay). These receptors' targets are unknown. Receptor amplification or capture employed PCR. This sample was sequenced with an Illumina iSeq 100. DNA from cultured CD4+ T cells underwent TCR sequencing with the Oncomine TCR Beta short-read assay at the Johns Hopkins FTIC core. Starting from the raw public reads, TCRdb applied fastp trimming at Q25, assembled clones with MiXCR and retained in-frame beta chains. Merged by CDR3 protein, the rows form single entries marked with the most common genes and DNA. Present in this sample are 10,000 to 15,000 distinct CDR3 sequences, under 80% of which were seen just once. The ten largest clones represent over 10% of the sample.

Sequences were obtained from CD4+ T cells from blood, cultured in vitro. The receptors derive from a human donor who had recovered from COVID-19.

This clonotype was seen a handful of times. The chain is built from TRBV20-1 and TRBJ1-2; D is ambiguous. This CDR3 is built from 12 residues. Germline V gene data show CDR1 as DFQATT and CDR2 as SNEGSKA (reference sequence). V lost 5 bases and J lost 2, with 9 bases in between. The CDR3 sequence is CSAENQNYGYTF. CDR3 nucleotide sequence: TGCAGTGCTGAGAACCAGAACTATGGCTACACCTTC.

This clonotype was seen just once. The chain recombines TRBV2 with TRBJ1-1, with D uncertain. Germline V gene lookup returns CDR1 SNHLY and CDR2 FYNNEI. V was cut by 8 bases and J by 5 bases, with 18 bases left in between. The CDR3 consists of 14 residues. The CDR3: CASGKWPLNTEAFF. As DNA, the CDR3 is TGTGCCAGCGGAAAGTGGCCGCTTAATACTGAAGCTTTCTTT.

This clonotype was detected a few times. The J gene is TRBJ1-2, the V gene TRBV7-3; possibly TRBD1 for D (5 bases). Germline CDR1 reads SGHTA; CDR2 reads FQGTGA. The CDR3 is 14 residues long. Trimming stripped 5 bases from V and 3 bases from J, with 13 bases between. The CDR3 DNA reads TGTGCCAGCAGCCCATCACGGGGGGACTATGGCTACACCTTC. Its translation is CASSPSRGDYGYTF.

The chain links TRBV12-3 or TRBV12-4 to TRBJ2-7; tentatively, D is TRBD1 (5 bases). The CDR3 is 12 residues long. The V and J ends lost 5 bases and 3 bases respectively, with 8 bases between them. CDR3 protein: CASSGALYEQYF. The CDR3 DNA follows: TGTGCCAGCAGTGGGGCGCTCTACGAGCAGTACTTC.

This clonotype occurred a few times. CDR3 nucleotides: TGCAGTGCTAGAGATTCTCGGCTAGCGGGAGGCCCTAGCACAGATACGCAGTATTTT. Encoded protein: CSARDSRLAGGPSTDTQYF. V and J are TRBV20-1 and TRBJ2-3, with 11 bases identical to TRBD2. Trimming removed 0 bases from V and 0 bases from J; junction bases left unmatched: 11. CDR3 size: 19 residues. Germline values: CDR1 DFQATT, CDR2 SNEGSKA (reference sequence).

This chain connects TRBV20-1 to TRBJ2-2; 16 nucleotides line up with TRBD2. V was clipped by 0 bases and J by 4 bases; unmatched bases: 8. The CDR3 runs to 19 residues. Germline V gene data show CDR1 as DFQATT and CDR2 as SNEGSKA (reference sequence). CDR3 loop: CSARDEGTSGRAGTGELFF. The CDR3 nucleotides are TGCAGTGCTAGAGATGAGGGGACTAGCGGGAGGGCCGGCACCGGGGAGCTGTTTTTT.

This rearrangement joins TRBV12-3 or TRBV12-4 to TRBJ1-3; no definite D call. The V gene lost 2 bases and the J gene lost 0 bases, with 5 bases spanning the gap. The CDR3 runs 14 residues. CDR3 sequence: CASSLQISGNTIYF. Here the CDR3 DNA reads TGTGCCAGCAGTTTACAGATCTCTGGAAACACCATATATTTT.

The chain couples TRBV30 to TRBJ1-2; TRBD1 matches at 7 bases. CDR1 and CDR2 (germline): GTSNPN, SVGIG (reference sequence). This CDR3 is 15 amino acids long. J lost 4 bases, V lost 2 bases, and 10 bases had no gene match. CDR3 sequence (DNA): TGTGCCTGGAGTCGAGGGGGGGGACAGTCCTATGGCTACACCTTC. It is translated as CAWSRGGGQSYGYTF.

The V call is TRBV7-8, the J call TRBJ2-5; D could derive from TRBD1 or TRBD2 (5 bases each). CDR1 SGHVS and CDR2 FQNEAQ come from the germline V gene. CDR3 length equals 15 residues. V dropped 7 bases and J dropped 1 base, with 16 bases sitting between them. In DNA, the CDR3 is TGTGCCAGCAACCCGGGGCCGCGGCGCCAAGAGACCCAGTACTTC. Translation: CASNPGPRRQETQYF.

This clonotype was counted between two and nine times. The V and J genes are TRBV12-3 or TRBV12-4 and TRBJ2-2, with TRBD1 matching 8 bases. V trimming: 3 bases; J trimming: 4 bases; junction bases outside the gene matches: 1. The CDR3 is 14 residues long. DNA of the CDR3: TGTGCCAGCAGTTTCCAGGGGGCCACCGGGGAGCTGTTTTTT. It is translated as CASSFQGATGELFF.

V and J are TRBV6-1 and TRBJ2-1; 7 bases map to TRBD2. This CDR3 is built from 14 residues. Germline CDR1 reads MNHNS; CDR2 reads SASEGT. V shed 7 bases, J shed 6 bases, and the junction held 9 bases outside the gene matches. DNA for the CDR3: TGTGCCAGCACGGCGGGAGAAGGTTTCAATGAGCAGTTCTTC. Protein product: CASTAGEGFNEQFF.

V gene TRBV6-5 combines with J gene TRBJ2-2; 15 positions match TRBD2. Germline V CDR1 and CDR2: MNHEY, SVGAGI. CDR3 length: 16 amino acids. The ends lost 6 bases at V and 5 bases at J; junction bases unmatched: 4. The CDR3 coding sequence is TGTGCCAGCAGCTACGGGACTAGCGGGAGGACCGGGGAGCTGTTTTTT. Translation gives CASSYGTSGRTGELFF.

The genes are TRBV20-1 and TRBJ1-5; TRBD1 aligns across 7 bases. Germline V lookup: CDR1 DFQATT, CDR2 SNEGSKA (reference sequence). The CDR3 covers 15 residues. V lost 0 bases, J lost 9 bases, and 11 bases stayed unmatched. The CDR3 nucleotides read TGCAGTGCTAGAGAACCGGGACAGTACCGGGGGCCCCAGCATTTT. This encodes CSAREPGQYRGPQHF.